Sequencing of this TCR beta chain was carried out in a study of blood T cell repertoires in COVID-19. TCRdb's copy holds only in-frame clones and misses some; the assay was immunoSEQ multiplex PCR. Of about 86,000 clones listed, roughly 86% were seen once; the top ten hold 1.2%. The clonotype comes from a woman older than 75 with acute or convalescent COVID-19. Material: peripheral blood.

CDR3 nucleotides: TGTGCCAGCAGTGAGTCCAGGGGGGCGCAATACAATGAGCAGTTCTTC. Protein product: CASSESRGAQYNEQFF. V gene TRBV25-1 combines with J gene TRBJ2-1; a weak D match, TRBD1 (7 bases). The CDR3 covers 16 residues. The germline V gene encodes CDR1 MGHDK and CDR2 SYGVNS. With 3 bases removed from V and 4 bases from J, the gap between germline ends came to 16 bases.